Listed below are T cell receptor beta chains from one sample, sequenced in a study of CD8+ T cells in alopecia areata. Profiled with immunoSEQ multiplex PCR; TCRdb holds only in-frame clones, not every one. Of 200,000 to 250,000 clones listed, around 66% are singletons. This specimen consisted of CD4+ T cells sorted from blood, obtained at week 4, from a patient treated with tofacitinib. Every receptor here comes from a human donor with alopecia areata. CDR3s include the opening cysteine and the closing phenylalanine or tryptophan. Each record gives: clone size, D gene, J gene, V gene, CDR3 DNA, CDR3 protein. The D gene is left open where the match is weak. Rows give clone size only sometimes, using once, few, many, or a class for an expanded clone.

abundance: -; d_gene: -; j_gene: TRBJ2-1; v_gene: TRBV7-7; CDR3nt: TGTGCTAGCAGCTTAGACTTATACAATGAGCAGTTCTTC; CDR3aa: CASSLDLYNEQFF
abundance: -; d_gene: -; j_gene: TRBJ2-5; v_gene: TRBV11-3; CDR3nt: TGTGCCAGCAGCGGCCAGACCCAGTACTTC; CDR3aa: CASSGQTQYF
abundance: -; d_gene: -; j_gene: TRBJ2-7; v_gene: TRBV15; CDR3nt: TGTGCCACCAGCACGTATGGGCCTAGGTACGAGCAGTACTTC; CDR3aa: CATSTYGPRYEQYF
abundance: -; d_gene: TRBD1; j_gene: TRBJ2-7; v_gene: TRBV27; CDR3nt: TGTGCCACCGGACAGGGGCCCTACGAGCAGTACTTC; CDR3aa: CATGQGPYEQYF
abundance: -; d_gene: TRBD1; j_gene: TRBJ1-5; v_gene: TRBV6-5; CDR3nt: TGTGCCAGCAGCCGGACAGGGGGGAGCAATCAGCCCCAGCATTTT; CDR3aa: CASSRTGGSNQPQHF
abundance: -; d_gene: TRBD1; j_gene: TRBJ1-2; v_gene: TRBV5-1; CDR3nt: TGCGCCAGCAGCCGCGGACAGGACTATGGCTACACCTTC; CDR3aa: CASSRGQDYGYTF
abundance: few; d_gene: TRBD2; j_gene: TRBJ2-7; v_gene: TRBV29-1; CDR3nt: TGCAGCGTCCTAAAACTAGCGGGGGTAAGCTACGAGCAGTACTTC; CDR3aa: CSVLKLAGVSYEQYF
abundance: few; d_gene: -; j_gene: TRBJ1-2; v_gene: TRBV5-1; CDR3nt: TGCGCCAGCAGCTTGGGAACTAACTATGGCTACACCTTC; CDR3aa: CASSLGTNYGYTF
abundance: few; d_gene: TRBD2; j_gene: TRBJ2-7; v_gene: TRBV5-4; CDR3nt: TGTGCCAGCAGCTTCCGTGGTAGCGGGGCGTCCTACGAGCAGTACTTC; CDR3aa: CASSFRGSGASYEQYF
abundance: -; d_gene: -; j_gene: TRBJ2-3; v_gene: TRBV9; CDR3nt: TGTGCCAGCAGCAATCTGGCCCGGGGAGATACGCAGTATTTT; CDR3aa: CASSNLARGDTQYF
abundance: few; d_gene: TRBD1; j_gene: TRBJ2-7; v_gene: TRBV7-9; CDR3nt: TGTGCCAGCAGCTTAACAGGGGGCTCCTACGAGCAGTACTTC; CDR3aa: CASSLTGGSYEQYF
abundance: -; d_gene: -; j_gene: TRBJ1-2; v_gene: TRBV10-3; CDR3nt: TGTGCCATCAGTGCAGGGGAGGCTAACTATGGCTACACCTTC; CDR3aa: CAISAGEANYGYTF
abundance: -; d_gene: -; j_gene: TRBJ1-5; v_gene: TRBV29-1; CDR3nt: TGCAGCGTTCTGGCAGGTGGTCAGCCCCAGCATTTT; CDR3aa: CSVLAGGQPQHF
abundance: -; d_gene: -; j_gene: TRBJ2-3; v_gene: TRBV29-1; CDR3nt: TGCAGCGTTGTTTATAGCGCCCCAGATACGCAGTATTTT; CDR3aa: CSVVYSAPDTQYF
abundance: -; d_gene: TRBD1; j_gene: TRBJ2-5; v_gene: TRBV4-1; CDR3nt: TGCGCCAGCAGTCATACAGGGGCCGATGAGACCCAGTACTTC; CDR3aa: CASSHTGADETQYF
abundance: -; d_gene: -; j_gene: TRBJ1-2; v_gene: TRBV7-2; CDR3nt: TGTGCCAGCAGCTTATCACCCTTATCGGGCTACACCTTC; CDR3aa: CASSLSPLSGYTF
abundance: -; d_gene: TRBD1; j_gene: TRBJ2-7; v_gene: TRBV11-3; CDR3nt: TGTGCCAGCAGCCCCCCCGGACAGGGTAGGAACGAGCAGTACTTC; CDR3aa: CASSPPGQGRNEQYF
abundance: -; d_gene: -; j_gene: TRBJ1-4; v_gene: TRBV6-5; CDR3nt: TGTGCCAGCAGTTCTGCGTTTAATGAAAAACTGTTTTTT; CDR3aa: CASSSAFNEKLFF
abundance: -; d_gene: -; j_gene: TRBJ1-2; v_gene: TRBV4-3; CDR3nt: TGCGCCAGCAGCCAAATCCAGGTGGACTATGGCTACACCTTC; CDR3aa: CASSQIQVDYGYTF
abundance: -; d_gene: TRBD2; j_gene: TRBJ2-3; v_gene: TRBV7-9; CDR3nt: TGTGCCAGCAGCTCAGGCCCGGGACTAGCGCCAGATACGCAGTATTTT; CDR3aa: CASSSGPGLAPDTQYF
abundance: few; d_gene: -; j_gene: TRBJ2-4; v_gene: TRBV30; CDR3nt: TGTGCCTGGAGCGACTTAAACATTCAGTACTTC; CDR3aa: CAWSDLNIQYF
abundance: few; d_gene: -; j_gene: TRBJ2-2; v_gene: TRBV9; CDR3nt: TGTGCCAGCAGAGCAGCTCCGAACACCGGGGAGCTGTTTTTT; CDR3aa: CASRAAPNTGELFF
abundance: -; d_gene: TRBD1; j_gene: TRBJ1-6; v_gene: TRBV7-2; CDR3nt: TGTGCCAGCAGCTTAAAAGACAGGGGGCTCGGGTCACCCCTCCACTTT; CDR3aa: CASSLKDRGLGSPLHF
abundance: -; d_gene: -; j_gene: TRBJ2-7; v_gene: TRBV7-2; CDR3nt: TGTGCCAGCAGCTTTACCTACGAGCAGTACTTC; CDR3aa: CASSFTYEQYF
abundance: once; d_gene: -; j_gene: TRBJ1-5; v_gene: TRBV19; CDR3nt: TGTGCCAGTAGTCAGCAGGAGGGCGCGCCCCAGCATTTT; CDR3aa: CASSQQEGAPQHF
abundance: -; d_gene: -; j_gene: TRBJ2-5; v_gene: TRBV7-9; CDR3nt: TGTGCCAGCAGCTCCCTACTAGGTAACCAGTACTTC; CDR3aa: CASSSLLGNQYF
abundance: once; d_gene: -; j_gene: TRBJ2-3; v_gene: TRBV18; CDR3nt: TGTGCCAGCTCACCAGAACGACAAGCCCTCGATACGCAGTATTTT; CDR3aa: CASSPERQALDTQYF
abundance: few; d_gene: TRBD2; j_gene: TRBJ2-3; v_gene: TRBV9; CDR3nt: TGTGCCAGCAGCCCTAGGACTAGCGGGGGTACAGATACGCAGTATTTT; CDR3aa: CASSPRTSGGTDTQYF
abundance: few; d_gene: -; j_gene: TRBJ2-3; v_gene: TRBV5-1; CDR3nt: TGCGCCAGCAGCTTGAGTTCATCAGATACGCAGTATTTT; CDR3aa: CASSLSSSDTQYF
abundance: -; d_gene: -; j_gene: TRBJ1-1; v_gene: TRBV29-1; CDR3nt: TGCAGCGTTGCACGGACCGAGAACACTGAAGCTTTCTTT; CDR3aa: CSVARTENTEAFF
abundance: -; d_gene: -; j_gene: TRBJ2-5; v_gene: TRBV30; CDR3nt: TGTGCCTGGAGTCGGGATCGCTCGACCCAGTACTTC; CDR3aa: CAWSRDRSTQYF
abundance: -; d_gene: -; j_gene: TRBJ2-3; v_gene: TRBV7-2; CDR3nt: TGTGCCAGCAGCTCAACATCAGATACGCAGTATTTT; CDR3aa: CASSSTSDTQYF
abundance: once; d_gene: -; j_gene: TRBJ2-3; v_gene: TRBV20-1; CDR3nt: TGCAGTGCTAGACACCGAGATACGCAGTATTTT; CDR3aa: CSARHRDTQYF
abundance: few; d_gene: -; j_gene: TRBJ1-5; v_gene: TRBV10-3; CDR3nt: TGTGCCATCAGTGAAGGTCTGCTACTCTATAGCAATCAGCCCCAGCATTTT; CDR3aa: CAISEGLLLYSNQPQHF
abundance: few; d_gene: TRBD1; j_gene: TRBJ1-4; v_gene: TRBV29-1; CDR3nt: TGCAGCTCTACAGGGGACTTTAATGAAAAACTGTTTTTT; CDR3aa: CSSTGDFNEKLFF
abundance: -; d_gene: -; j_gene: TRBJ2-1; v_gene: TRBV11-2; CDR3nt: TGTGCCAGCAGCATAAGGACGGCCTTCAATGAGCAGTTCTTC; CDR3aa: CASSIRTAFNEQFF
abundance: -; d_gene: -; j_gene: TRBJ2-7; v_gene: TRBV30; CDR3nt: TGTGCCTGGAGTGTAGGCGGGGCGAAGGAGCAGTACTTC; CDR3aa: CAWSVGGAKEQYF
abundance: once; d_gene: TRBD1; j_gene: TRBJ1-4; v_gene: TRBV15; CDR3nt: TGTGCCACCAGAAGGGACAGCTTAAATGAAAAACTGTTTTTT; CDR3aa: CATRRDSLNEKLFF
abundance: -; d_gene: -; j_gene: TRBJ2-7; v_gene: TRBV5-1; CDR3nt: TGCGCCAGCAGCTTGGACTGGGCCGAGCAGTACTTC; CDR3aa: CASSLDWAEQYF
abundance: -; d_gene: TRBD1; j_gene: TRBJ2-5; v_gene: TRBV29-1; CDR3nt: TGCAGCGTTGCCAGGGGGCACGGAGAGACCCAGTACTTC; CDR3aa: CSVARGHGETQYF
abundance: -; d_gene: TRBD1; j_gene: TRBJ2-3; v_gene: TRBV25-1; CDR3nt: TGTGCCAGCAGTGGAGGGAGGACAGGGTACACAGATACGCAGTATTTT; CDR3aa: CASSGGRTGYTDTQYF
abundance: -; d_gene: -; j_gene: TRBJ1-2; v_gene: TRBV5-4; CDR3nt: TGTGCCAGCAGCTCCTCACAGGGAAGGGATGGCTACACCTTC; CDR3aa: CASSSSQGRDGYTF
abundance: -; d_gene: -; j_gene: TRBJ1-2; v_gene: TRBV18; CDR3nt: TGTGCCAGCTCACCTAAAGGGACGGAGAAGGGGGGCTACACCTTC; CDR3aa: CASSPKGTEKGGYTF
abundance: once; d_gene: -; j_gene: TRBJ1-6; v_gene: TRBV4-1; CDR3nt: TGCGCCAGCAGCCAAGCCCTAGGGGGGCAGTGGTCACCCCTCCACTTT; CDR3aa: CASSQALGGQWSPLHF
abundance: -; d_gene: -; j_gene: TRBJ1-2; v_gene: TRBV6-5; CDR3nt: TGTGCCAGCAGTTACGACAGTAACTATGGCTACACCTTC; CDR3aa: CASSYDSNYGYTF
abundance: -; d_gene: -; j_gene: TRBJ2-2; v_gene: TRBV7-8; CDR3nt: TGTGCCAACAGCGAGGGGGTCTTGGGTACCTCCGGGGAGCTGTTTTTT; CDR3aa: CANSEGVLGTSGELFF
abundance: once; d_gene: TRBD2; j_gene: TRBJ2-3; v_gene: TRBV5-1; CDR3nt: TGCGCCAGCAGCTTGGGGACTAGCGGAGATACGCAGTATTTT; CDR3aa: CASSLGTSGDTQYF
abundance: few; d_gene: -; j_gene: TRBJ1-1; v_gene: TRBV13; CDR3nt: TGTGCCAGCAGCTTCTCCCCGATCGGACTGCCGAACACTGAAGCTTTCTTT; CDR3aa: CASSFSPIGLPNTEAFF
abundance: -; d_gene: -; j_gene: TRBJ1-2; v_gene: TRBV30; CDR3nt: TGTGCCTGGAGTGTAATGGGGGGAGGCTATGGCTACACCTTC; CDR3aa: CAWSVMGGGYGYTF
abundance: -; d_gene: -; j_gene: TRBJ2-3; v_gene: TRBV2; CDR3nt: TGTGCCAGCCAGAAGGGGGATACGCAGTATTTT; CDR3aa: CASQKGDTQYF
abundance: -; d_gene: -; j_gene: TRBJ1-1; v_gene: TRBV29-1; CDR3nt: TGCAGCGTTGTCCCCCGTTTACGACAGCATACTGAAGCTTTCTTT; CDR3aa: CSVVPRLRQHTEAFF
abundance: few; d_gene: -; j_gene: TRBJ2-5; v_gene: TRBV5-1; CDR3nt: TGCGCCAGCAGCTTGACGGAGACCCAGTACTTC; CDR3aa: CASSLTETQYF
abundance: -; d_gene: TRBD1; j_gene: TRBJ1-2; v_gene: TRBV6-5; CDR3nt: TGTGCCAGCAGCCCCCGGACAGGGGGGTTGTATGGCTACACCTTC; CDR3aa: CASSPRTGGLYGYTF
abundance: few; d_gene: -; j_gene: TRBJ2-3; v_gene: TRBV5-1; CDR3nt: TGCGCCAGCAGCGGTGCTTCTAGCACAGATACGCAGTATTTT; CDR3aa: CASSGASSTDTQYF
abundance: few; d_gene: TRBD2; j_gene: TRBJ2-5; v_gene: TRBV6-6; CDR3nt: TGTGCCAGCAGTGATAGCGGGGGGCAAGAGACCCAGTACTTC; CDR3aa: CASSDSGGQETQYF